This is a list of T cell receptor beta chains from one sample in a study of naive and memory T cell subsets. TCRdb ran MiXCR on the UMI-ligation and nested PCR reads and lists one entry per CDR3 protein. The table lists approximately 80,000 distinct CDR3 sequences, over 9% of them singletons, with 1.2% in the top ten. The sequencing input was naive CD8+ T cells from blood. Receptor source: a human donor in good health. Both conserved end residues are part of each CDR3. Each record gives: CDR3 DNA, CDR3 protein, D gene, V gene, clone size, J gene. D genes are given only for firm matches. Not all rows give a size; the values are once, few, many and, for expanded clones, a class.

CDR3 DNA: TGTGCCAGCAGCGGGGGACAGCTTAATGAAAAACTGTTTTTT; CDR3 protein: CASSGGQLNEKLFF; D gene: TRBD1; V gene: TRBV5-6; clone size: .; J gene: TRBJ1-4
CDR3 DNA: TGTGCCACCAGCAGGTCTATAACTAGCAATGAGCAGTTCTTC; CDR3 protein: CATSRSITSNEQFF; D gene: .; V gene: TRBV15; clone size: many; J gene: TRBJ2-1
CDR3 DNA: TGTGCCAGCAGTTTAGTTTCAGGGGGGCTTCCCTACGAGCAGTACTTC; CDR3 protein: CASSLVSGGLPYEQYF; D gene: .; V gene: TRBV27; clone size: .; J gene: TRBJ2-7
CDR3 DNA: TGTGCCAGCAGCTTAGCGGGAGCAAAGCGTTACAATGAGCAGTTCTTC; CDR3 protein: CASSLAGAKRYNEQFF; D gene: .; V gene: TRBV7-9; clone size: few; J gene: TRBJ2-1
CDR3 DNA: TGCAGCGTTGATGACAGGGGTCTCGACGAGCAGTACTTC; CDR3 protein: CSVDDRGLDEQYF; D gene: TRBD1; V gene: TRBV29-1; clone size: many; J gene: TRBJ2-7
CDR3 DNA: TGTGCCAGCAGCCAGTCCCGGAAAGAGACCCAGTACTTC; CDR3 protein: CASSQSRKETQYF; D gene: .; V gene: TRBV3-1; clone size: few; J gene: TRBJ2-5
CDR3 DNA: TGTGCCCGGAGGGGGGTCACCGGGGAGCTGTTTTTT; CDR3 protein: CARRGVTGELFF; D gene: .; V gene: TRBV2; clone size: few; J gene: TRBJ2-2
CDR3 DNA: TGTGCCAGCACACCCGACAGGGGGGGTGAAAAACTGTTTTTT; CDR3 protein: CASTPDRGGEKLFF; D gene: TRBD1; V gene: TRBV12-3/TRBV12-4; clone size: few; J gene: TRBJ1-4
CDR3 DNA: TGTGCCAGCAGCCAAGATCTTCGGGGGGCCGACACTGAAGCTTTCTTT; CDR3 protein: CASSQDLRGADTEAFF; D gene: .; V gene: TRBV3-1; clone size: few; J gene: TRBJ1-1
CDR3 DNA: TGTGCCAGCGAACCGGGATTCTATGGCTACACCTTC; CDR3 protein: CASEPGFYGYTF; D gene: .; V gene: TRBV9; clone size: .; J gene: TRBJ1-2
CDR3 DNA: TGTGCCAGCGAGCGGGACGGTGCCTACGAGCAGTACTTC; CDR3 protein: CASERDGAYEQYF; D gene: TRBD2; V gene: TRBV28; clone size: few; J gene: TRBJ2-7
CDR3 DNA: TGTGCCAGCAGCTTATTAGGGACTAGCGGTTGGAATGAGCAGTTCTTC; CDR3 protein: CASSLLGTSGWNEQFF; D gene: TRBD2; V gene: TRBV7-9; clone size: few; J gene: TRBJ2-1
CDR3 DNA: TGCGCCAGCAGCCCGAACACCTACAATGAGCAGTTCTTC; CDR3 protein: CASSPNTYNEQFF; D gene: .; V gene: TRBV4-1; clone size: many; J gene: TRBJ2-1
CDR3 DNA: TGTGCCAGCAGCCACTACACAGGAAACTACGAGCAGTACTTC; CDR3 protein: CASSHYTGNYEQYF; D gene: .; V gene: TRBV3-1; clone size: many; J gene: TRBJ2-7
CDR3 DNA: TGCAGCGTTGAGCGGAGGGACAGGGTTACCTACGAGCAGTACTTC; CDR3 protein: CSVERRDRVTYEQYF; D gene: TRBD1; V gene: TRBV29-1; clone size: .; J gene: TRBJ2-7
CDR3 DNA: TGTGCCAGCAGTTGGACAGGGTCGAACACTGAAGCTTTCTTT; CDR3 protein: CASSWTGSNTEAFF; D gene: TRBD1; V gene: TRBV28; clone size: few; J gene: TRBJ1-1
CDR3 DNA: TGTGCCAGCAGTTTGGGCGTGTCAGGCATCTTATCCTACGAGCAGTACTTC; CDR3 protein: CASSLGVSGILSYEQYF; D gene: .; V gene: TRBV27; clone size: many; J gene: TRBJ2-7
CDR3 DNA: TGTGCCACCAGCAGAGATCGGAGCTCCTACAATGAGCAGTTCTTC; CDR3 protein: CATSRDRSSYNEQFF; D gene: .; V gene: TRBV15; clone size: few; J gene: TRBJ2-1
CDR3 DNA: TGCGCCAGCAGCCAAGACGGACTTAATCAGCCCCAGCATTTT; CDR3 protein: CASSQDGLNQPQHF; D gene: .; V gene: TRBV4-3; clone size: .; J gene: TRBJ1-5
CDR3 DNA: TGCAGCGCGAAAGACCGGGACAGGGGGAGCATTCAGTACTTC; CDR3 protein: CSAKDRDRGSIQYF; D gene: TRBD1; V gene: TRBV29-1; clone size: .; J gene: TRBJ2-4
CDR3 DNA: TGTGCCAGCACTCTCCGGGAGTACAATGAGCAGTTCTTC; CDR3 protein: CASTLREYNEQFF; D gene: .; V gene: TRBV28; clone size: .; J gene: TRBJ2-1
CDR3 DNA: TGTGCCAGCAGTGTCCCAGGGACAAATCAGCCCCAGCATTTT; CDR3 protein: CASSVPGTNQPQHF; D gene: .; V gene: TRBV2; clone size: many; J gene: TRBJ1-5
CDR3 DNA: TGTGCCAGCAGCTCCGGGACAGGGTCCGATACGCAGTATTTT; CDR3 protein: CASSSGTGSDTQYF; D gene: TRBD1; V gene: TRBV11-2; clone size: many; J gene: TRBJ2-3
CDR3 DNA: TGCAGCGCGGGTGGGGGGGGAACGAACTATGGCTACACCTTC; CDR3 protein: CSAGGGGTNYGYTF; D gene: .; V gene: TRBV29-1; clone size: many; J gene: TRBJ1-2
CDR3 DNA: TGCAGTGCTAAGGACCCCCGGGCTAACTCCTACGAGCAGTACTTC; CDR3 protein: CSAKDPRANSYEQYF; D gene: .; V gene: TRBV20-1; clone size: .; J gene: TRBJ2-7
CDR3 DNA: TGTGCTAGTGGTTTTGCCAGCTACAATGAGCAGTTCTTC; CDR3 protein: CASGFASYNEQFF; D gene: .; V gene: TRBV12-5; clone size: many; J gene: TRBJ2-1
CDR3 DNA: TGTGCCAGCAGCCAAAGGACGGACACGCAGTACTTC; CDR3 protein: CASSQRTDTQYF; D gene: .; V gene: TRBV12-3/TRBV12-4; clone size: many; J gene: TRBJ2-7
CDR3 DNA: TGTGCCAGCAGCTTCCCTTCGGACTATTACAATGAGCAGTTCTTC; CDR3 protein: CASSFPSDYYNEQFF; D gene: .; V gene: TRBV7-9; clone size: few; J gene: TRBJ2-1
CDR3 DNA: TGTGCCAGCAGTTACCGGGACGGGGAGTGGAATGAGCAGTTCTTC; CDR3 protein: CASSYRDGEWNEQFF; D gene: .; V gene: TRBV6-2/TRBV6-3; clone size: few; J gene: TRBJ2-1
CDR3 DNA: TGTGCCAGCAGCTTAGTGGGGACTACCTTCACAGATACGCAGTATTTT; CDR3 protein: CASSLVGTTFTDTQYF; D gene: TRBD2; V gene: TRBV7-6; clone size: many; J gene: TRBJ2-3
CDR3 DNA: TGCAGTGCTAGAGATCCAGCGGGAGGGCCGAACACCGGGGAGCTGTTTTTT; CDR3 protein: CSARDPAGGPNTGELFF; D gene: TRBD2; V gene: TRBV20-1; clone size: many; J gene: TRBJ2-2
CDR3 DNA: TGCAGCGTTGAGCCAGGGGGGAACACTGAAGCTTTCTTT; CDR3 protein: CSVEPGGNTEAFF; D gene: TRBD1; V gene: TRBV29-1; clone size: few; J gene: TRBJ1-1
CDR3 DNA: TGCAGTGCTAGAAGGGTCGAGGGGACCGGGACAGATACGCAGTATTTT; CDR3 protein: CSARRVEGTGTDTQYF; D gene: .; V gene: TRBV20-1; clone size: many; J gene: TRBJ2-3